The 24 T cell receptor beta chains below all came from one sample that was sequenced in a study of technical replicates of blood from four donors. Method: immunoSEQ multiplex PCR; TCRdb's copy keeps in-frame clones and lacks some. The sample contains approximately 59,000 clones, approximately 86% of which appear only once. Input material: PBMCs. Source of these receptors: a human donor in good health. Some clones in this sample may be carry-over from other donors' samples.

The chain recombines TRBV5-1 with TRBJ2-1; 11 positions match TRBD1. CDR3 length equals 19 residues. The ends lost 4 bases at V and 5 bases at J; junction bases unmatched: 17. Germline assignment: CDR1 SGHRS and CDR2 YFSETQ. Here the CDR3 reads CASSLRGQGALQVNNEQFF. In DNA, the CDR3 is TGCGCCAGCAGCCTCCGAGGACAGGGGGCTCTACAGGTAAACAATGAGCAGTTCTTC.

The V call is TRBV5-4, the J call TRBJ2-7, with TRBD1 matching 8 bases. This CDR3 region has 15 residues. Looked up from germline, CDR1 is SGHNT and CDR2 is YYREEE (reference sequence). Trimming took 2 bases from V and 3 from J; bases not matched to a gene: 7. The CDR3 DNA follows: TGTGCCAGCAGCTTCTGGTCAGGGGGCCACTACGAGCAGTACTTC. It translates to CASSFWSGGHYEQYF. Combining the CDR3 with reference TRBV5-4 and TRBJ2-7 gives the whole variable domain ETGVTQSPTHLIKTRGQQVTLRCSSQSGHNTVSWYQQALGQGPQFIFQYYREEENGRGNFPPRFSGLQFPNYSSELNVNALELDDSALYLCASSFWSGGHYEQYFGPGTRLTVT.

The table lists this clone with a count of one. The V gene is TRBV12-5, the J gene TRBJ2-7; TRBD2 is a possible D gene (7 bases). The CDR3 has 14 residues. CDR1 LGHNT and CDR2 FRNRAP come from the germline V gene. The V end was cut by 3 bases, the J end by 6 bases, with 15 bases between. The CDR3 nucleotides read TGTGCTAGTGGTTTAGGGGGGGGAGGAGGCGAGCAGTACTTC. This codes for CASGLGGGGGEQYF.

The chain employs TRBV4-1 and TRBJ1-2, with D perhaps matching TRBD1 (6 bases). This CDR3 has 15 amino acids. Trimming pared 5 bases from V and 2 bases from J, leaving 15 bases between. Germline assignment: CDR1 MGHRA and CDR2 YSYEKL. The CDR3 loop is CASSYQLQGNYGYTF. CDR3 DNA: TGCGCCAGCAGCTACCAATTACAGGGAAACTATGGCTACACCTTC.

This sequence joins TRBV7-3 and TRBJ2-3; TRBD2 agrees at 7 bases. V dropped 1 base and J dropped 2; count of bases not matched to a gene: 3. The germline V gene encodes CDR1 SGHTA and CDR2 FQGTGA. The CDR3 is made up of 15 amino acids. The CDR3 here is CASSLMGGNTDTQYF. CDR3 DNA: TGTGCCAGCAGCTTAATGGGGGGGAACACAGATACGCAGTATTTT.

V and J are TRBV30 and TRBJ2-3; 7 nucleotides agree with TRBD2. The V gene end was trimmed by 4 bases and the J gene end by 3 bases; junction bases not matched to a gene: 10. Germline V gene data show CDR1 as GTSNPN and CDR2 as SVGIG (reference sequence). The CDR3 is made up of 15 amino acids. For the CDR3, the DNA is TGTGCCTGGAATGTTGCGGGAGTAGGGACAGATACGCAGTATTTT. Amino acid sequence: CAWNVAGVGTDTQYF.

This chain links TRBV28 with TRBJ2-7, with TRBD1 matching 7 bases. The CDR3 is 15 amino acids. J lost 0 bases, V lost 2 bases, and 4 bases had no gene match. The V gene's germline CDR1 is MDHEN and CDR2 SYDVKM. CDR3 protein: CASSLQGVNSYEQYF. The CDR3 nucleotides are TGTGCCAGCAGTTTACAGGGGGTCAACTCCTACGAGCAGTACTTC.

J is TRBJ1-1 and V is TRBV11-1; D is undetermined. Trimming left V 5 bases short and J 3 bases short, with 13 bases between. Germline V CDR1 and CDR2: SGHAT, FQDESV (reference sequence). This CDR3 is built from 14 residues. The CDR3 spells CASSPESADTEAFF. CDR3 DNA sequence: TGTGCCAGCAGCCCGGAGAGTGCGGACACTGAAGCTTTCTTT.

The chain uses TRBV2 and TRBJ2-3; 16 bases are shared with TRBD2. V lost 11 bases, J lost 3 bases, and 5 bases stayed unmatched. CDR1 SNHLY and CDR2 FYNNEI come from the germline V gene. This CDR3 region has 15 residues. CDR3: CAGGTSGRGTDTQYF. DNA of the CDR3: TGTGCCGGAGGGACTAGCGGGAGGGGAACAGATACGCAGTATTTT.

The rearrangement joins TRBV7-2 to TRBJ2-5; D remains ambiguous. Germline V lookup: CDR1 SGHTA, CDR2 FQGNSA. CDR3 length equals 13 residues. Trimming removed 5 bases from V and 4 bases from J, with 11 bases in between. In nucleotides, the CDR3 is TGTGCCAGCAGCCGAGCTAGTCCAGAGACCCAGTACTTC. Translating gives CASSRASPETQYF.

In its sample, this clone was seen a few times. The chain is built from TRBV9 and TRBJ1-1; D gene uncertain. This CDR3 spans 15 amino acids. Germline V CDR1 and CDR2: SGDLS, YYNGEE. The V and J ends lost 4 bases and 0 bases respectively, with 13 bases between them. CDR3 sequence reads: CASSPSEALNTEAFF. The CDR3, as DNA: TGTGCCAGCAGCCCTTCTGAAGCCTTGAACACTGAAGCTTTCTTT.

The chain joins TRBV7-8 to TRBJ2-3, with a weak D call TRBD2 (6 bases). V was trimmed by 5 bases and J by 6 bases, leaving 18 bases between them. Germline assignment: CDR1 SGHVS and CDR2 FQNEAQ. The CDR3 runs to 15 residues. CDR3 region: CASSRGRPSGDTQYF. The CDR3 region has the DNA TGTGCCAGCAGCCGGGGGAGGCCTAGTGGGGATACGCAGTATTTT.

This chain uses TRBV7-2 with TRBJ1-1; D perhaps matches TRBD1 (5 bases). The CDR3 totals 13 residues. Germline V CDR1 and CDR2: SGHTA, FQGNSA. Trimming stripped 2 bases from V and 11 bases from J, with 15 bases between. CDR3 sequence (DNA): TGTGCCAGCAGCTTAAAGGATACAGGTGGGGCTTTCTTT. Encoded protein: CASSLKDTGGAFF.

This clone appeared once. This sequence joins TRBV30 and TRBJ2-1; D remains ambiguous. The CDR3 covers 14 residues. Per germline, CDR1 GTSNPN and CDR2 SVGIG (reference sequence). V lost 4 bases and J 7 bases, leaving 17 bases between the germline ends. For the CDR3, the DNA is TGTGCCTGGAAGGCCGCCCCGGAGAGGAATGAGCAGTTCTTC. Encoded protein: CAWKAAPERNEQFF.

This chain links TRBV7-2 with TRBJ2-1; 13 bases agree with TRBD2. The germline V gene has CDR1 SGHTA and CDR2 FQGNSA. The J segment lost 8 bases and the V segment lost 5 bases, leaving 9 bases of the junction unmatched. The CDR3 length is 16 residues. CDR3 amino acids: CASSRAGTSGKYEQFF. In DNA form, the CDR3 reads TGTGCCAGCAGCCGCGCAGGGACTAGCGGGAAATATGAGCAGTTCTTC.

This clone was recorded only once. The rearrangement joins TRBV30 to TRBJ1-3; D is unclear. Germline V gene data show CDR1 as GTSNPN and CDR2 as SVGIG (reference sequence). Trimming took 3 bases from V and 4 from J, leaving 13 bases between them. This CDR3 contains 14 residues. For the CDR3, the DNA is TGTGCCTGGAGCGCGTGGGAGTCAGGAAACACCATATATTTT. Amino acid sequence: CAWSAWESGNTIYF.

This clone was counted only a few times. The chain links TRBV7-2 to TRBJ2-1; D perhaps matches TRBD2 (5 bases). The ends were cut back, 3 bases at V and 9 bases at J, with 6 bases in the middle. The CDR3 sequence is 11 residues long. The germline gives CDR1 SGHTA, CDR2 FQGNSA. The CDR3 region has the DNA TGTGCCAGCAGCTTGGGGAGTGAGCAGTTCTTC. Residues: CASSLGSEQFF.

The chain carries TRBV19 and TRBJ1-6; D not certain. Trimming pared 7 bases from V and 1 base from J, leaving 11 bases between. Looked up from germline, CDR1 is LNHDA and CDR2 is SQIVND (reference sequence). The CDR3 length is 15 residues. The CDR3 loop is CASTDYGSYNSPLHF. The CDR3 nucleotides are TGTGCCAGTACCGACTATGGGTCCTATAATTCACCCCTCCACTTT.

The V call is TRBV7-9, the J call TRBJ2-2; D is unresolved. This CDR3 comprises 15 residues. In germline, CDR1 is SEHNR, CDR2 FQNEAQ (reference sequence). Trimming pared 1 base from V and 7 bases from J, leaving 13 bases between. The CDR3 DNA follows: TGTGCCAGCAGCTTAGTTTACCTAAACGGCGGGGAGCTGTTTTTT. This gives the protein CASSLVYLNGGELFF.

The V gene is TRBV10-3, the J gene TRBJ1-2; TRBD1 agrees at 7 bases. Germline assignment: CDR1 ENHRY and CDR2 SYGVKD. The trim removed 0 bases at V and 4 bases at J, leaving 2 bases unmatched. This CDR3 has 14 amino acids. CDR3 nucleotides: TGTGCCATCAGTGAGTCTGAGGGGGCCTATGGCTACACCTTC. This sequence encodes CAISESEGAYGYTF.

This chain connects TRBV7-3 to TRBJ2-1, with no clear D. Between the trimmed V and J ends, which lost 1 base and 10 bases, there was a span of 14 bases. CDR1 is SGHTA, CDR2 FQGTGA, per germline. The CDR3 totals 14 residues. CDR3 DNA sequence: TGTGCCAGCAGCTTAAGTCCCAGCCAGGCGGAGCAGTTCTTC. It is translated as CASSLSPSQAEQFF.

The chain links TRBV4-3 to TRBJ2-1; no clear D gene. This CDR3 has 14 amino acids. Germline loops: CDR1 LGHNA, CDR2 YSLEER. V lost 0 bases, J lost 7 bases, and 10 bases lay in between. The chain's CDR3 is CASSQDLRWNEQFF. DNA of the CDR3: TGCGCCAGCAGCCAAGATTTGCGCTGGAATGAGCAGTTCTTC.

The chain couples TRBV10-3 to TRBJ2-3; D perhaps matches TRBD1 (6 bases). Germline assignment: CDR1 ENHRY and CDR2 SYGVKD. The germline V and J ends were trimmed by 6 bases and 5 bases, with 12 bases remaining between them. The CDR3 contains 13 residues. The CDR3 spells CAISRGLGDTQYF. The CDR3 region has the DNA TGTGCCATCAGCAGGGGCCTGGGAGATACGCAGTATTTT.

This chain links TRBV12-5 with TRBJ2-2; 11 bases map to TRBD2. The CDR3 contains 17 residues. Germline V lookup: CDR1 LGHNT, CDR2 FRNRAP. The trim removed 0 bases at V and 4 bases at J, leaving 4 bases unmatched. The DNA for the CDR3 is TGTGCTAGTGGTTTGGTACTAGCGGGGGTGCCCACCGGGGAGCTGTTTTTT. Residues: CASGLVLAGVPTGELFF.